This T cell receptor beta chain was sequenced in a study of blood T cell repertoires in COVID-19. The overall study: Collection of acute and convalescent COVID-19 samples took place in the United States, Italy and Spain. PBMCs, B-cell-depleted T cells, or T cells were the source of the cDNA or gDNA that made up the material.

As handled by the study authors: Reference gene primer amplification in the assay estimated nucleated cell counts. The method was immunoSEQ multiplex PCR; TCRdb's version includes in-frame clones alone and lacks a portion of them. V and J calls and clone size are those listed in that table; D and trimming were worked out from the DNA. The table lists fewer than 130,000 clones, approximately 70% of them singletons, with about 5.9% in the top ten. The ends lost 7 bases at V and 2 bases at J; junction bases unmatched: 3. In germline, CDR1 is SNHLY, CDR2 FYNNEI. The CDR3 consists of 14 residues. The TCR comes from a man older than 75 with acute or convalescent COVID-19. What was sequenced was peripheral blood. The V and J genes are TRBV2 and TRBJ2-5; 11 bases agree with TRBD2. The CDR3 nucleotides are TGTGCCAGCACCCGACTAGCGGGGCAAGAGACCCAGTACTTC. Translating it yields CASTRLAGQETQYF.